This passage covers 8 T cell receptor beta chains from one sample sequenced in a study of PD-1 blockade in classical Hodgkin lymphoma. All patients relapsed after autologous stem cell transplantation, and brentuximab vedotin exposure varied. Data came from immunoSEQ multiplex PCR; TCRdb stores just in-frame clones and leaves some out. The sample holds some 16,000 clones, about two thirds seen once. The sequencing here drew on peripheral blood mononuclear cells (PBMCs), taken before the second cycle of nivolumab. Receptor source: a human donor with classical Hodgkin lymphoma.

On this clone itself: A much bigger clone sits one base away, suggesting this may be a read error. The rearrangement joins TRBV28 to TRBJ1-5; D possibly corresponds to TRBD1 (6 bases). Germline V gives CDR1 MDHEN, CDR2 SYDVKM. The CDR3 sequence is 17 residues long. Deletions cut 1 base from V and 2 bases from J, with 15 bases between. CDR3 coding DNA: TGTGCCAGCAGTTTATTCGGACAGCTCTATGGCAATCAGCCCCAGCATTTT. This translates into CASSLFGQLYGNQPQHF. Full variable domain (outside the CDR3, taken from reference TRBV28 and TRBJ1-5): DVKVTQSSRYLVKRTGEKVFLECVQDMDHENMFWYRQDPGLGLRLIYFSYDVKMKEKGDIPEGYSVSREKKERFSLILESASTNQTSMYLCASSLFGQLYGNQPQHFGDGTRLSIL.

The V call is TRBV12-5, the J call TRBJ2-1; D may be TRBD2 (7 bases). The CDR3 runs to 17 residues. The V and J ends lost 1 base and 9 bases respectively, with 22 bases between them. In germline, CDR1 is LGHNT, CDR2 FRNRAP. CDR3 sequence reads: CASGLAQSGQGRGEQFF. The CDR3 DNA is TGTGCTAGTGGTTTGGCCCAAAGTGGGCAGGGGAGGGGTGAGCAGTTCTTC.

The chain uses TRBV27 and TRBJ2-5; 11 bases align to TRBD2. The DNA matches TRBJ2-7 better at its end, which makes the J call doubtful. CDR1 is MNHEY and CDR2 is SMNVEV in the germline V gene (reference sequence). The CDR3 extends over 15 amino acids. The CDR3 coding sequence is TGTGCCAGCAGTTTTGGGACTAGCGGTACTTACGAGCAGTACTTC. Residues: CASSFGTSGTYEQYF.

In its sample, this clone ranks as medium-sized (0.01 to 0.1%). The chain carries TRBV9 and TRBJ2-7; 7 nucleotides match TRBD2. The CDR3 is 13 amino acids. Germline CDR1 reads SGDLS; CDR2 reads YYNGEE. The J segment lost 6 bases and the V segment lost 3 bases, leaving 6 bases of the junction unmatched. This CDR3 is CASSAGTIGEQYF. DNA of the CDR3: TGTGCCAGCAGCGCCGGGACTATTGGCGAGCAGTACTTC.

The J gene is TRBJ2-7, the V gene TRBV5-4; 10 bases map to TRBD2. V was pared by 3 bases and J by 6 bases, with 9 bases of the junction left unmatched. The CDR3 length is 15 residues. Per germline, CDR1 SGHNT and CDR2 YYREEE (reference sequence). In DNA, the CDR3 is TGTGCCAGCAGCTCGGTATTAGCGGGAGGAACCGAGCAGTACTTC. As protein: CASSSVLAGGTEQYF.

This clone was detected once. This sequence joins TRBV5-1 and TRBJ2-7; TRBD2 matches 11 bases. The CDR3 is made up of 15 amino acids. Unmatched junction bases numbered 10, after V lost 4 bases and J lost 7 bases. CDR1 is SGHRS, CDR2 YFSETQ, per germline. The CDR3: CASSLIAGGPGEQYF. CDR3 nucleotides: TGCGCCAGCAGCCTCATAGCGGGAGGGCCGGGAGAGCAGTACTTC.

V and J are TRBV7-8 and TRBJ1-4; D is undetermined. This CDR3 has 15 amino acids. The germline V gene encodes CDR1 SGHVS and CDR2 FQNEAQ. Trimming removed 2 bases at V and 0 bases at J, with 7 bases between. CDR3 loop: CASSLSDATNEKLFF. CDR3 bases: TGTGCCAGCAGCTTATCGGACGCAACTAATGAAAAACTGTTTTTT.

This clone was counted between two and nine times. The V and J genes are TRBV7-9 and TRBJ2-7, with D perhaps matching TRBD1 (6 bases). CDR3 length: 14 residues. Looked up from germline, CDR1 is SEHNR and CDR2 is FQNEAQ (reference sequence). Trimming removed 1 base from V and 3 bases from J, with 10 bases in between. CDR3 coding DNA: TGTGCCAGCAGCTTAGGGACAGTAATCTACGAGCAGTACTTC. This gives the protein CASSLGTVIYEQYF. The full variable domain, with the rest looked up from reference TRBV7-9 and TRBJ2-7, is DTGVSQNPRHKITKRGQNVTFRCDPISEHNRLYWYRQTLGQGPEFLTYFQNEAQLEKSRLLSDRFSAERPKGSFSTLEIQRTEQGDSAMYLCASSLGTVIYEQYFGPGTRLTVT.